The rows below give T cell receptor beta chains drawn from one sample of a study of shared clonotypes between healthy human individuals. The table came from immunoSEQ multiplex PCR; TCRdb's copy has only in-frame clones and leaves some out. The sample records around 600,000 clones, 98% being singletons. Sequenced: naive CD8+ T cells sorted from blood. Source of these receptors: a man aged 25-45 years in good health. The CDR3 runs from the conserved cysteine through the conserved F or W. The D gene is left open where the match is weak. Rows give clone size only sometimes, using once, few, many, or a class for an expanded clone.

TGTGCCAGTCTATCTAGCGGGAGGGCCGTTGAGACCCAGTACTTC CASLSSGRAVETQYF NA TRBD2 TRBJ2-5 TRBV2
TGTGCCAGTTCCTGGGAGAGCTCCTACAATGAGCAGTTCTTC CASSWESSYNEQFF NA NA TRBJ2-1 TRBV19
TGTGCCAGCAGCCAGAGGGGGGAAGAGACCCAGTACTTC CASSQRGEETQYF NA NA TRBJ2-5 TRBV5-4
TGTGCCAGCAGTGAATATGTGACCTGGTTCTTC CASSEYVTWFF NA NA TRBJ2-1 TRBV25-1
TGTGCCCAGCCATGGTCCCGGGAACGCACAGATACGCAGTATTTT CAQPWSRERTDTQYF NA NA TRBJ2-3 TRBV2
TGTGCCAGCAGCTTCTTCCACAGGGGGGTTACAGATACGCAGTATTTT CASSFFHRGVTDTQYF NA TRBD1 TRBJ2-3 TRBV5-6
TGTGCCAGCACCCCTAGCGCATCCTACGAGCAGTACTTC CASTPSASYEQYF NA NA TRBJ2-7 TRBV7-2
TGTGCCAGCAGCGGCCCCCCCGCAGGGAGGGAGCAGTACTTC CASSGPPAGREQYF NA NA TRBJ2-7 TRBV7-9
TGTGCCAGCAGCGTAGGAGGGTCTGGGAACACTGAAGCTTTCTTT CASSVGGSGNTEAFF NA NA TRBJ1-1 TRBV9
TGTGCCAGCAGCTTAGAGGGGCGAGATACGCAGTATTTT CASSLEGRDTQYF NA NA TRBJ2-3 TRBV7-8
TGTGCCAGCAGCCCCCGGCGCGCCACAGATACGCAGTATTTT CASSPRRATDTQYF NA NA TRBJ2-3 TRBV9
TGTGCCAGCAGATCGACTAGCGGGAGCTCCTACGAGCAGTACTTC CASRSTSGSSYEQYF NA TRBD2 TRBJ2-7 TRBV27
TGTGCCAGCAGTTTATTGGACGGAAATGAAAAACTGTTTTTT CASSLLDGNEKLFF few NA TRBJ1-4 TRBV27
TGTGCCAGCAGTTACGGGACAGGGGGCAACGGGGAGCTGTTTTTT CASSYGTGGNGELFF NA TRBD1 TRBJ2-2 TRBV6-5
TGTGCCACCAGCCCCCGGGACTACGCAAATGAGCAGTTCTTC CATSPRDYANEQFF NA TRBD2 TRBJ2-1 TRBV15
TGTGCCAGCAGCAATTCTGGGACTAGCGGGTTGATAGGGGCGCAGTTCTTC CASSNSGTSGLIGAQFF NA TRBD2 TRBJ2-1 TRBV11-2